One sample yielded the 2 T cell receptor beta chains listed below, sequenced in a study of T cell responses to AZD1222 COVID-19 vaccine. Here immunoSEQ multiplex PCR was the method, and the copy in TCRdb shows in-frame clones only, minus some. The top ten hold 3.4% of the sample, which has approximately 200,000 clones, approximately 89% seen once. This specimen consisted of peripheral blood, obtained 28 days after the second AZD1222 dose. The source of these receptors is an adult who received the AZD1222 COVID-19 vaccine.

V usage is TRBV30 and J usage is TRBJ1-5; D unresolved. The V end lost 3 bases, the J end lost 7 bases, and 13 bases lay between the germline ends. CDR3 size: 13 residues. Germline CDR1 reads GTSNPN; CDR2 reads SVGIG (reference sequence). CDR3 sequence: CAWRTGRFQPQHF. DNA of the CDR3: TGTGCCTGGAGGACTGGACGGTTCCAGCCCCAGCATTTT.

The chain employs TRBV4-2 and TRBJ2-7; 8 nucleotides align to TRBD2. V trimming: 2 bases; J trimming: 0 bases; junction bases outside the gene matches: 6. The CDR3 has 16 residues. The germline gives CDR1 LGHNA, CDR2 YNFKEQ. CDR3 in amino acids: CASSQTYSGNSYEQYF. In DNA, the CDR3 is TGTGCCAGCAGCCAAACCTATAGCGGGAACTCCTACGAGCAGTACTTC.